The rows below give T cell receptor beta chains drawn from one sample of a study of vaccination effects on CD4 cells after COVID-19. Their antigens remain unidentified. Profiled with immunoSEQ multiplex PCR; TCRdb holds only in-frame clones, not every one. The table includes 20,000 to 30,000 clones, almost 80% detected once. This sample comprised CD4+ T cells from PBMCs cultured with SARS-CoV-2 spike peptides, obtained after COVID-19 vaccination. The source of these receptors is a human donor who received a COVID-19 vaccine. Some clones in this sample may be carry-over from other donors' samples. Both conserved end residues are part of each CDR3. A D gene is named only where the DNA matches it firmly. The size entry is marked missing in some rows and otherwise reads once, few, many or a size class.

j_call clone_size v_call d_call cdr3_nt cdr3_aa
TRBJ2-1 medium-sized TRBV4-1 - TGCGCCAGCAGCTCGCAGAACCCCTACAATGAGCAGTTCTTC CASSSQNPYNEQFF
TRBJ2-5 - TRBV18 TRBD1 TGTGCCAGCTCGAGAGCCGGGACAGGGTTGGAGACCCAGTACTTC CASSRAGTGLETQYF
TRBJ1-4 - TRBV9 - TGTGCCAGCAGCCCGGGGGGAACTGCAACTAATGAAAAACTGTTTTTT CASSPGGTATNEKLFF
TRBJ2-3 - TRBV18 - TGTGCCAGCTCACCCCAGGTGGTCGCAGATACGCAGTATTTT CASSPQVVADTQYF
TRBJ2-2 - TRBV5-1 - TGCGCCAGCAGCTTTAGTCAGTGGGGCGGGGAGCTGTTTTTT CASSFSQWGGELFF
TRBJ1-4 - TRBV7-9 - TGTGCCAGCAGCCCGTGGGACGTAGCAACTAATGAAAAACTGTTTTTT CASSPWDVATNEKLFF
TRBJ2-5 - TRBV25-1 - TGTGCCAGCAGTGAATATTTGAACCCGTGGGAGACCCAGTACTTC CASSEYLNPWETQYF
TRBJ2-1 - TRBV6-5 - TGTGCCAGCACCCGGGGGGCCAGCAATGAGCAGTTCTTC CASTRGASNEQFF
TRBJ2-3 few TRBV29-1 - TGCAGCGGCATAAACCGGGACACTACTACCGCAGATACGCAGTATTTT CSGINRDTTTADTQYF
TRBJ1-1 - TRBV2 - TGTGCCAGCAGTGACAGGGGCGGGGGAGCTTTCTTT CASSDRGGGAFF
TRBJ1-3 few TRBV11-2 - TGTGCCAGCAGCCCGATACAGGGAACTGGAAACACCATATATTTT CASSPIQGTGNTIYF
TRBJ1-1 - TRBV14 - TGTGCCAGCAGCAAAGGGGTAAACACTGAAGCTTTCTTT CASSKGVNTEAFF
TRBJ1-2 - TRBV7-8 - TGTGCCAGCAGCTCAAGATCATCGAGGGATATGGGGTATGGCTACACCTTC CASSSRSSRDMGYGYTF
TRBJ2-1 - TRBV7-2 TRBD2 TGTGCCAGCAGCCTAGCGGGGGGGCCTAATGAGCAGTTCTTC CASSLAGGPNEQFF
TRBJ2-5 - TRBV27 TRBD2 TGTGCCAGCAGTTTATCGGGGCGGGGGGTGGGTGAGACCCAGTACTTC CASSLSGRGVGETQYF
TRBJ2-5 - TRBV2 TRBD2 TGTGCCAGCAGTGAATCCAGCGGGGAAGAGACCCAGTACTTC CASSESSGEETQYF
TRBJ2-3 - TRBV27 - TGTGCCAGCAGTCAGCGGTGGGAGAACACAGATACGCAGTATTTT CASSQRWENTDTQYF
TRBJ2-4 - TRBV2 - TGTGCCAGCAGTGAAGCGGGCAGTGGGGCCAAAAACATTCAGTACTTC CASSEAGSGAKNIQYF
TRBJ1-2 - TRBV18 TRBD1 TGTGCCAGCTCTCCGGAACGTTATGGGACAGGATTCTATGGCTACACCTTC CASSPERYGTGFYGYTF
TRBJ2-2 few TRBV7-9 TRBD2 TGTGCCAGCAGTCAACCGGCGGGGGTGGGCGGGGAGCTGTTTTTT CASSQPAGVGGELFF
TRBJ1-5 - TRBV27 TRBD1 TGTGCCAGCAGATCCCGACAGGGGGCACAGCCCCAGCATTTT CASRSRQGAQPQHF
TRBJ1-1 - TRBV20-1 - TGCAGTGCTAGAGTAAACACTGAAGCTTTCTTT CSARVNTEAFF
TRBJ1-5 - TRBV4-2 TRBD1 TGTGCCAGCAGCCAGTCGACAGGGGGGCTGGTCCAGAATCAGCCCCAGCATTTT CASSQSTGGLVQNQPQHF
TRBJ2-2 - TRBV7-3 TRBD2 TGTGCCAGCAGCCGCGTAGCGGGGGGAGGCACCGGGGAGCTGTTTTTT CASSRVAGGGTGELFF
TRBJ1-1 - TRBV18 - TGTGCCAGCTCACCCCTTGAGAGAGGAGGGGCTGAAGCTTTCTTT CASSPLERGGAEAFF
TRBJ1-1 - TRBV18 TRBD1 TGTGCCAGCTCCGGGGACAGTCTTAACACTGAAGCTTTCTTT CASSGDSLNTEAFF
TRBJ1-2 - TRBV24-1 TRBD1 TGTGCCACCAGTGAAGCGATTGGGACAGGGGGAATGGATGGCTACACCTTC CATSEAIGTGGMDGYTF
TRBJ2-4 - TRBV19 - TGTGCCAGTAGTATAGTAATAGGGGGATCCAAAAACATTCAGTACTTC CASSIVIGGSKNIQYF
TRBJ2-5 - TRBV28 TRBD2 TGTGCCAGCAGGGGGCGGGGGGGATATGAGACCCAGTACTTC CASRGRGGYETQYF
TRBJ2-2 - TRBV11-2 - TGTGCCAGCAGCCTCCCGACGTCCGGGGAGCTGTTTTTT CASSLPTSGELFF
TRBJ1-3 - TRBV20-1 - TGCAGTGCTAGTGAAGATACGAGGGGGAGCTCTGGAAACACCATATATTTT CSASEDTRGSSGNTIYF
TRBJ1-4 - TRBV11-2 TRBD1 TGTGCCAGCAGCCCCCGGACAGGGTATGAAAAACTGTTTTTT CASSPRTGYEKLFF
TRBJ2-1 - TRBV3-1/TRBV3-2 TRBD1 TGTGCCAGCAGCCACCCAGGGGGTGAGGATGAGCAGTTCTTC CASSHPGGEDEQFF
TRBJ1-1 - TRBV5-1 - TGCGCCAGCAGTCGGGGTGGAGGGTCTGAAGCTTTCTTT CASSRGGGSEAFF
TRBJ2-3 - TRBV5-6 - TGTGCCAGCAGCTTGGGGGGCACAATCACAGATACGCAGTATTTT CASSLGGTITDTQYF
TRBJ2-1 - TRBV5-1 TRBD2 TGCGCCAGCAGCGTAACTAGCGGGGTTAACAATGAGCAGTTCTTC CASSVTSGVNNEQFF
TRBJ1-4 - TRBV29-1 - TGCAGCGTTGAAGATGGGCAGGCCAGTGAAAAACTGTTTTTT CSVEDGQASEKLFF
TRBJ2-1 - TRBV11-2 TRBD1 TGTGCCAGCAGCTTAGCCCCTCCAGGGGGCCAATACAATGAGCAGTTCTTC CASSLAPPGGQYNEQFF
TRBJ1-1 - TRBV7-2 - TGTGCCAGCAGCTTAGAAGGGAACACTGAAGCTTTCTTT CASSLEGNTEAFF
TRBJ2-2 once TRBV5-1 - TGCGCCAGCAGCCGAACACAGCAAATGAACACCGGGGAGCTGTTTTTT CASSRTQQMNTGELFF
TRBJ1-2 - TRBV2 - TGTGCCAGCAGTGTTGGCCGGTACTATGGCTACACCTTC CASSVGRYYGYTF
TRBJ1-4 few TRBV5-1 - TGCGCCAGCAGCTTGGCCGTCACAGGGCTTAATGAAAAACTGTTTTTT CASSLAVTGLNEKLFF
TRBJ2-1 - TRBV19 TRBD1 TGTGCCAGTAAGACAGGGGTGGGGTTTAGTGAGCAGTTCTTC CASKTGVGFSEQFF
TRBJ2-1 - TRBV6-5 TRBD1 TGTGCCAGCAAAGAAGGGACAGCCAAGAATGAGCAGTTCTTC CASKEGTAKNEQFF
TRBJ2-6 - TRBV11-2 - TGTGCCAGCCATAGGGCCAACGTCCTGACTTTC CASHRANVLTF
TRBJ2-1 - TRBV27 - TGTGCCAGCAGTTTTGGGGACACCCGGAGGAGTGAGCAGTTCTTC CASSFGDTRRSEQFF
TRBJ1-6 few TRBV6-6 - TGTGCCAGCAGCTCGGTATCACCCCTCCACTTT CASSSVSPLHF
TRBJ2-2 - TRBV25-1 - TGTGCCAGCAGTGCCAGGGTGGACACCGGGGAGCTGTTTTTT CASSARVDTGELFF
TRBJ2-5 few TRBV11-2 TRBD2 TGTGCCAGCACCCTTAGCGGGGGGCTCCAAGAGACCCAGTACTTC CASTLSGGLQETQYF
TRBJ1-5 - TRBV6-5 - TGTGCCAGCAGCAAACAGGGTTTCGCTCAGCCCCAGCATTTT CASSKQGFAQPQHF
TRBJ2-2 few TRBV19 TRBD2 TGTGCCAGTAGTCGGAGAGAGGCTAGCGGGATATCGAACACCGGGGAGCTGTTTTTT CASSRREASGISNTGELFF
TRBJ2-5 - TRBV6-6 - TGTGCCAGCAGGGATACTAGGGGACAAGAGACCCAGTACTTC CASRDTRGQETQYF
TRBJ1-1 - TRBV3-1/TRBV3-2 TRBD1 TGTGCCAGCAGCCAGGGACAGGTTTTGAACACTGAAGCTTTCTTT CASSQGQVLNTEAFF
TRBJ1-5 - TRBV19 - TGTGCCAGTAGTGGGGGATCACAGGGAGGGGGCAATCAGCCCCAGCATTTT CASSGGSQGGGNQPQHF
TRBJ2-2 - TRBV29-1 - TGCAGCGTTGAAGCTAGGGGGGGCACCGGGGAGCTGTTTTTT CSVEARGGTGELFF
TRBJ1-6 once TRBV3-1/TRBV3-2 - TGTGCCAGCAGCCAAGCCGCAGTCATTAATTCACCCCTCCACTTT CASSQAAVINSPLHF